This TCR beta chain was identified in a study of post-analysis software for immune sequencing data. Study findings and constraints: Five TRBV segments appeared more often in patients than in controls, and TRBV5-6, TRBV5-1 and TRBV20-1 were among these. Controls showed significantly higher normalized Chao1 diversity than did multiple sclerosis patients.

This clonotype was observed a few times. Its antigen is not known. The TCR beta cDNA libraries carried unique molecular identifiers. TCRdb independently ran MiXCR on the PCR reads; one entry per CDR3 protein. The top ten hold under 2% of the sample, which has about 560,000 distinct CDR3 sequences, 44% seen once. Germline V CDR1 and CDR2: MNHEY, SVGAGI. The V end was cut by 5 bases, the J end by 2 bases, with 10 bases between. The length of the CDR3 is 14 residues. This sequence was found in a girl between 10 and 17 years old with multiple sclerosis. The chain employs TRBV6-5 and TRBJ2-1, with TRBD1 as a possible D gene (6 bases). The source material was blood. CDR3 sequence: CASSRTETYNEQFF. CDR3 in DNA: TGTGCCAGCAGTCGGACAGAAACCTACAATGAGCAGTTCTTC.